This T cell receptor beta chain was profiled in a study of response to subunit inactivated influenza vaccine. Points from the study as a whole: The authors suggested that few new T cells are recruited per seasonal influenza vaccination.

This clonotype was recorded a few times. No antigen is known for it. The germline V gene has CDR1 MGHDK and CDR2 SYGVNS. Trimming stripped 1 base from V and 7 bases from J, with 7 bases between. The length of the CDR3 is 12 residues. TCRdb re-called the RT-PCR reads with MiXCR, one entry per CDR3 protein. The table shows roughly 630,000 distinct CDR3 sequences, with about 14% occurring only once. Sequenced here: PBMCs from blood, sampled 14 to 15 days before vaccination. The clonotype comes from a man aged 45-65 years who received an inactivated influenza vaccine. The chain recombines TRBV25-1 with TRBJ1-2; the D is unclear. The DNA for the CDR3 is TGTGCCAGCAGTGAATGGCCGAGTGGCTACACCTTC. Protein sequence: CASSEWPSGYTF.